The 5 T cell receptor beta chains below were found in one sample sequenced in a study of tumor-infiltrating lymphocytes in primary liver carcinoma (dated by TCRdb to 2016 to 2017). TRIzol reagent was used to extract blood RNA from unsorted whole blood, while the DNeasy Blood & Tissue kit provided the germline DNA. Sequenced on an Illumina HiSeq 2500. TCRbeta-specific cDNA was reverse-transcribed from approximately 460 ng total RNA using a constant-region primer and ProtoScript II reverse transcriptase. Construction of the TCRbeta libraries relied on three nested rounds of multiplex PCR, following a slightly modified ARM-PCR procedure. Each of the first two PCR rounds ran for 10 cycles and used multiplex TRBV1-TRBV30 forward primers together with a Cbeta reverse primer. TCRdb redid the processing of the public reads, applying fastp at Q25 and MiXCR, and retained in-frame beta chains. Rows with a matching CDR3 protein are joined into one entry that keeps the most common DNA and genes. For this sample the table gives under 200,000 distinct CDR3 sequences, of which roughly two thirds were detected only once. Roughly 6.8% of the sample rests with the top ten.

Sample: peripheral blood. These receptors were obtained from a woman aged 60-75 years with primary liver carcinoma and hepatitis B virus infection.

This clonotype has a count of ten or more. The chain recombines TRBV4-1 with TRBJ2-7; TRBD2 matches 10 bases. The J segment lost 5 bases and the V segment lost 1 base, leaving 5 bases of the junction unmatched. Germline V gene data show CDR1 as MGHRA and CDR2 as YSYEKL. CDR3 length equals 15 residues. CDR3 sequence (DNA): TGCGCCAGCAGCCAAGTAGCTAGCGGGAGCCACGAGCAGTACTTC. It encodes CASSQVASGSHEQYF.

The chain couples TRBV28 to TRBJ2-2; D not certain. This CDR3 is 12 amino acids long. V was pared by 7 bases and J by 0 bases, with 3 bases between. Per the germline V gene, CDR1 is MDHEN and CDR2 is SYDVKM. The CDR3 nucleotides read TGTGCCAGCAAGTCGAACACCGGGGAGCTGTTTTTT. It specifies CASKSNTGELFF.

On this clonotype itself: It may be a read error: a sequence one base away is much more abundant. The chain links TRBV6-2 or TRBV6-3 to TRBJ2-7; no reliable D call. The germline V gene has CDR1 MNHEY and CDR2 SVGEGT. This CDR3 has 15 residues. CDR3: CASCYETSQSYEQYF. In DNA form, the CDR3 reads TGTGCCAGCTGTTACGAGACCTCTCAATCCTACGAGCAGTACTTC.

This clonotype was detected a few times. CDR3 DNA: TGTGCCAGCAGCTTAGCAGACAGGACCCAGTACTTC. Its translation is CASSLADRTQYF. The rearrangement joins TRBV7-9 to TRBJ2-7, with D tentatively TRBD1 (5 bases). The J call could be wrong; TRBJ2-5 is a better fit for the DNA end. The CDR3 loop spans 12 amino acids. CDR1 and CDR2 (germline): SEHNR, FQNEAQ (reference sequence).

This chain links TRBV12-3 or TRBV12-4 with TRBJ2-4; a weak D match, TRBD2 (7 bases). The CDR3 loop spans 14 amino acids. V was cut by 5 bases and J by 4 bases, with 12 bases left in between. The CDR3 DNA reads TGTGCCAGCAGTCACGGGGGGCAGAAAAACATTCAGTACTTC. Amino acids: CASSHGGQKNIQYF.